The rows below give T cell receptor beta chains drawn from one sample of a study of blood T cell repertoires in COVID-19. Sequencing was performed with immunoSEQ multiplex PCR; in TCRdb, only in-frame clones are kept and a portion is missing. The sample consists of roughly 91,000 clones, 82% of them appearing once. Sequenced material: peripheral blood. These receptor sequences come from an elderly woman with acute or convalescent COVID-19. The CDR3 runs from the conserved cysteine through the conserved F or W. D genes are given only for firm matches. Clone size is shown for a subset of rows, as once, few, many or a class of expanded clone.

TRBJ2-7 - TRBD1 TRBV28 TGTGCCAGCAGTTTGATACCCGGGACAGCTTACTACGAGCAGTACTTC CASSLIPGTAYYEQYF
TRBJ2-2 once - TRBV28 TGTGCCAGCAGTTTTCTCCTAAGGGGCACCGGGGAGCTGTTTTTT CASSFLLRGTGELFF
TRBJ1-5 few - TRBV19 TGTGCCAGTAGTATGGTTGGATCCTCGGGGCCCCAGCATTTT CASSMVGSSGPQHF
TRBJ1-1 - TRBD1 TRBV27 TGTGCCAGCAGTTCCTGGGGACAGGGGGCAGGAGCTTTCTTT CASSSWGQGAGAFF
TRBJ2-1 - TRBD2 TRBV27 TGTGCCAGCAGTTTTAGCGGGAGGTTCACGTTTGAGCAGTTCTTC CASSFSGRFTFEQFF
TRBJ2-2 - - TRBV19 TGTGCCAGTAGGGAAGCGCCGGGGGAGCTGTTTTTT CASREAPGELFF
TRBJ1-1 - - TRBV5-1 TGCGCCAGCAGTCCAGCGACGGGGACTGAAGCTTTCTTT CASSPATGTEAFF
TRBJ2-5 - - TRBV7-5 TGTGCCAGAAGCTGCCCTCCGGCGGGGATGGTCCAAGAGACCCAGTACTTC CARSCPPAGMVQETQYF
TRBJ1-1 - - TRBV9 TGTGCCAGCAGCGTAGGCGACTTTATGAACACTGAAGCTTTCTTT CASSVGDFMNTEAFF
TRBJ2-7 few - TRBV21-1 TGTGCCAGCAGCTCCCCAAGACCGTTACTATACTACGAGCAGTACTTC CASSSPRPLLYYEQYF
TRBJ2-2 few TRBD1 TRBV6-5 TGTGCCAGCAGGGGGGACAGCATCACCGGGGAGCTGTTTTTT CASRGDSITGELFF
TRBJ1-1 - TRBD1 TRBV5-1 TGCGCCAGCAGCGGGACAGGTTTTACTTTCTTT CASSGTGFTFF
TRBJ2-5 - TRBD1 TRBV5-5 TGTGCCAGCAGCATGGCGACAGGGGGAGAGACCCAGTACTTC CASSMATGGETQYF
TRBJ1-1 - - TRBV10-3 TGTGCCATCAGTGAGAGGGGGGGAGACACTGAAGCTTTCTTT CAISERGGDTEAFF
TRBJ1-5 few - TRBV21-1 TGTGCCAGCAGCAATACGGGTATTGGTCAGCCCCAGCATTTT CASSNTGIGQPQHF
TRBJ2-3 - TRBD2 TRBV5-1 TGCGCCAGCAGCTTGCGGGAGGGCCTCTTAGATACGCAGTATTTT CASSLREGLLDTQYF
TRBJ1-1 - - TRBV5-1 TGCGCCAGCAGCGCCTCTGGGCAGGCTAACACTGAAGCTTTCTTT CASSASGQANTEAFF
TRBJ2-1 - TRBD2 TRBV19 TGTGCCAGTAGTATAGCCTCCAGCGGGAGCTACAATGAGCAGTTCTTC CASSIASSGSYNEQFF
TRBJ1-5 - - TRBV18 TGTGCCAGCTCACCAAGGGGCGGAAGCAATCAGCCCCAGCATTTT CASSPRGGSNQPQHF
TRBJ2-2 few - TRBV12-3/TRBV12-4 TGTGCCAGCACTTACACCGGGGAGCTGTTTTTT CASTYTGELFF
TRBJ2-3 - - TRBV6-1 TGTGCCAGCAGTGAAGCAGGAGTGCCAGATACGCAGTATTTT CASSEAGVPDTQYF
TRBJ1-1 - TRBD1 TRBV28 TGTGCCATCGTCGGCGAGGGGGCGCAGGACACTGAAGCTTTCTTT CAIVGEGAQDTEAFF